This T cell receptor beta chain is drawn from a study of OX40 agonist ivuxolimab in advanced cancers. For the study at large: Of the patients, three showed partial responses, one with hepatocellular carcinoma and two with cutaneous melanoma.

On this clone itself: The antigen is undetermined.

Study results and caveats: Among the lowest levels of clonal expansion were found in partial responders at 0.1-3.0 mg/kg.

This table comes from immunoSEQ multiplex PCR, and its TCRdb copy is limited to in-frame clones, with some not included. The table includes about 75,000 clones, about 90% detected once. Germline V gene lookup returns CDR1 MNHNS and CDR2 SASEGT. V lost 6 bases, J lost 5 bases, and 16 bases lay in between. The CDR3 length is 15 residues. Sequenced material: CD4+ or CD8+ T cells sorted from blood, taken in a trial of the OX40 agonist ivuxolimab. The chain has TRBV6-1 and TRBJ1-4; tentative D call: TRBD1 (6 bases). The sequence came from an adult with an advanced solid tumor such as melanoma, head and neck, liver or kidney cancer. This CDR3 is CASRPDRLSNEKLFF. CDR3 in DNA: TGTGCCAGCAGACCCGACAGGCTTTCGAATGAAAAACTGTTTTTT.